This TCR beta chain was sequenced in a study of OX40 agonist ivuxolimab in advanced cancers. Study in general: Partial responses were achieved by three patients: one hepatocellular carcinoma, two cutaneous melanoma.

Germline V lookup: CDR1 MNHEY, CDR2 SMNVEV (reference sequence). The length of the CDR3 is 18 residues. V lost 2 bases to trimming and J lost 0 bases; unmatched junction nucleotides: 10. The protocol was immunoSEQ multiplex PCR, while the TCRdb copy is restricted to in-frame clones and leaves out a portion. Of approximately 84,000 clones listed, 85% to 90% are singletons. The sequencing used CD4+ or CD8+ T cells sorted from blood, collected in a trial of the OX40 agonist ivuxolimab. The chain couples TRBV27 to TRBJ2-1; 7 bases are shared with TRBD1. The receptor was isolated from an adult with an advanced solid tumor such as melanoma, head and neck, liver or kidney cancer. CDR3 nucleotides: TGTGCCAGCAGTTTAAGGAGACAGGGATCAAACTCCTACAATGAGCAGTTCTTC. Its protein is CASSLRRQGSNSYNEQFF.